This TCR beta chain was sequenced in a study of CD8+CD57+ T cells in acquired aplastic anemia. The template for TCR beta VDJ and CDR3 sequence profiling was genomic DNA. TCRdb reprocessed the reads via MiXCR and lists one record per CDR3 protein. The sample has roughly 130,000 distinct CDR3 sequences; more than 40% are singletons. Trimming removed 5 bases from V and 0 bases from J, with 9 bases in between. The CDR3 is made up of 14 amino acids. In germline, CDR1 is SGHVS, CDR2 FQNEAQ. The sequenced sample consisted of sorted CD4+, CD8+, or CD8+CD57+ T cells (not recorded which) from PBMCs. This sequence joins TRBV7-8 and TRBJ2-3; D is unresolved. The clonotype originates from a human donor in good health, serving as a control. CDR3 region: CASSTSTSTDTQYF. The CDR3 DNA is TGTGCCAGCAGCACCTCCACTAGCACAGATACGCAGTATTTT.